This T cell receptor (beta chain) was documented in a study of cytomegalovirus exposure and HLA in healthy donors. Study details: The roughly 120 validation repertoires used the same platform as the roughly 620 first-cohort repertoires, a later analysis reported. Study-wide results and caveats: The finding came from a later analysis; first-cohort TCR clusters tended to co-occur in the 95 to 150 validation repertoires.

The protocol was immunoSEQ multiplex PCR, while the TCRdb copy is restricted to in-frame clones and leaves out a portion. The sample holds 190,000 or so clones; approximately 84% are singletons and the top ten take 2.5% to 3%. This CDR3 spans 16 amino acids. The germline V and J ends were trimmed by 2 bases and 2 bases, with 15 bases remaining between them. Germline V gene sequence: CDR1 WNHNN, CDR2 SYGVQD (reference sequence). With respect to this clone: Its antigen is as yet unknown.

Sequenced input: PBMCs. This clonotype originated in a woman aged 18-30 years in good health and CMV-seropositive. The chain employs TRBV10-1 and TRBJ2-5, with D maybe TRBD2 (6 bases). The CDR3 region is CASSEGFSGPQETQYF. Here the CDR3 DNA reads TGCGCCAGCAGTGAGGGCTTTAGCGGACCACAAGAGACCCAGTACTTC.